What follows describes a single T cell receptor beta chain. Its antigen is not identified. The donors gave bone marrow, and they were healthy. This sample is part of a study of cytomegalovirus exposure and HLA in healthy donors. General study results and limits: Presence/absence analyses assumed roughly uniform sequencing depth across donors.

The PCR was carried out with 60 Vbeta primers and 13 Jbeta primers. Assay used: immunoSEQ multiplex PCR; TCRdb lists only in-frame clones, some missing. The sample yields 100,000 to 150,000 clones, 65% to 90% seen once. The CDR3 is 17 amino acids. The germline V gene has CDR1 SGHAT and CDR2 FQNNGV. This TCR was recovered from a man over 45 in good health and CMV-seronegative. Sequencing was carried out using PBMCs. This sequence joins TRBV11-2 and TRBJ2-5, with D maybe TRBD1 (7 bases). The closer fit of TRBJ2-7 to the DNA end suggests the J call may be wrong. The chain's CDR3 is CASSSSTRGTVAYEQYF. The CDR3 coding sequence is TGTGCCAGCAGCTCATCGACCCGCGGGACAGTAGCCTACGAGCAGTACTTC.